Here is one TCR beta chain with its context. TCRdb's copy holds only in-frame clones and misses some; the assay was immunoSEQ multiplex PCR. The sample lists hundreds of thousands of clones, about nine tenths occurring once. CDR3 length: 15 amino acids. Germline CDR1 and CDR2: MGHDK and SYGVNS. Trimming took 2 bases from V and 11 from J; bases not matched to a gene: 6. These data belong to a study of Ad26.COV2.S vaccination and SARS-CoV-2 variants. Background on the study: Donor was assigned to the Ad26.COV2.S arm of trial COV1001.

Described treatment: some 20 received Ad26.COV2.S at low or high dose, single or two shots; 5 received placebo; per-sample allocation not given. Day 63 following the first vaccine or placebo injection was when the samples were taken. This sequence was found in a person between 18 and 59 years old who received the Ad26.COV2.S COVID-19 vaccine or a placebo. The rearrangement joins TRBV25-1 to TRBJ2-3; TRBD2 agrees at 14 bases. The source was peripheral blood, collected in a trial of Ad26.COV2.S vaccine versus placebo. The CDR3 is CASSEPGLAGEVQYF. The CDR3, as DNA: TGTGCCAGCAGTGAACCGGGACTAGCGGGAGAGGTGCAGTATTTT. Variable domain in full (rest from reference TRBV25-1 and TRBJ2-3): EADIYQTPRYLVIGTGKKITLECSQTMGHDKMYWYQQDPGMELHLIHYSYGVNSTEKGDLSSESTVSRIRTEHFPLTLESARPSHTSQYLCASSEPGLAGEVQYFGPGTRLTVL.